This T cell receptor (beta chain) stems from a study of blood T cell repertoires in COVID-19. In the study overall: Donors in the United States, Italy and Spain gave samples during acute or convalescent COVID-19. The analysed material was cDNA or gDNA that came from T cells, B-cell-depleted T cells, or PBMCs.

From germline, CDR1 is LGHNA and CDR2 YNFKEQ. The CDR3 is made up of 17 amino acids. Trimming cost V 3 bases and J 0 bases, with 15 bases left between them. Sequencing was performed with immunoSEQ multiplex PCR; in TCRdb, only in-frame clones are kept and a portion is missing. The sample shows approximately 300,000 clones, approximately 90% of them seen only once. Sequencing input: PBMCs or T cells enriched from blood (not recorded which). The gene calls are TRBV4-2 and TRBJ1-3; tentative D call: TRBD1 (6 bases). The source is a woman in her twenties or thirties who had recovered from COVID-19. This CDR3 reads CASSHAQGPSSGNTIYF. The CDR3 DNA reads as TGTGCCAGCAGCCACGCACAGGGACCCAGCTCTGGAAACACCATATATTTT.